Here is one TCR beta chain with its context. Trimming took off 3 bases at V and 4 bases at J, with 11 bases between the two ends. Looked up from germline, CDR1 is SGDLS and CDR2 is YYNGEE. The CDR3 runs to 15 residues. These data are taken from a study of cytomegalovirus exposure and HLA in healthy donors. The PCR was carried out with 60 Vbeta primers and 13 Jbeta primers. Profiled with immunoSEQ multiplex PCR; TCRdb holds only in-frame clones, not every one. Here the sample spans 150,000 to 200,000 clones, around three quarters being singletons. The sequencing sample was made of PBMCs. This rearrangement joins TRBV9 to TRBJ2-6; perhaps TRBD1 as D (5 bases). The TCR originated in a woman aged 50 to 65 in good health and CMV-seronegative. The CDR3 region is CASSGSGSGANVLTF. The CDR3 DNA follows: TGTGCCAGCAGCGGATCAGGGTCAGGGGCCAACGTCCTGACTTTC.